This T cell receptor (beta chain) was captured in a study of CD8 T cells in Susac syndrome. The authors carried out high-throughput sequencing of TCR beta. They applied it to CD8+ and CD4+ T cells obtained from blood. The multiple sclerosis controls, all treatment-naive patients, had relapsing-remitting disease that was stable or active. Trimming removed 7 bases at V and 6 bases at J, with 18 bases between. This CDR3 contains 14 residues. Concerning this clonotype: No antigen is known for it.

Study findings and constraints: The number of individuals included in the study's TCR sequencing and HLA analysis was acknowledged as relatively small.

The RNA, about 0.5 to 1 ug, was put through reverse transcription using random hexamers. The method of amplification for TCR beta CDR3 was immunoSEQ multiplex PCR, covering 54 Vbeta and 13 Jbeta. MiXCR was run by TCRdb on the immunoSEQ multiplex PCR reads, yielding one entry per CDR3 protein. Of some 200,000 distinct CDR3 sequences listed, about 95% are singletons. The rearrangement links TRBV12-3 or TRBV12-4 to TRBJ2-5; tentatively, D is TRBD1 or TRBD2 (6 bases each). The receptor comes from a human donor with multiple sclerosis. Material: CD4+ T cells from PBMCs. The CDR3 protein is CASTLEGGPQTQYF. CDR3 sequence (DNA): TGTGCCAGCACCTTGGAGGGGGGCCCCCAGACCCAGTACTTC.